Sequencing of this TCR beta chain was carried out in a study of PD-1 blockade in classical Hodgkin lymphoma. Study-wide context: Treatment was intravenous nivolumab, 3 mg/kg every 2 weeks, until progression. Study-wide results and limits: Healthy donors were reported to have higher baseline TCR diversity than newly diagnosed patients. Patients who initiated nivolumab within 1 year of ASCT were excluded. The study found complete responders had baseline diversity similar to newly diagnosed patients.

Produced via immunoSEQ multiplex PCR; TCRdb's table is partial and in-frame only. The sample consists of approximately 12,000 clones, around 80% of them appearing once. Every single patient, without exception, relapsed after autologous stem cell transplantation, and brentuximab vedotin exposure varied. Comments on this clone: No antigen is known for it.

The ends lost 5 bases at V and 1 base at J; junction bases unmatched: 16. The CDR3 sequence is 18 residues long. CDR1 and CDR2 from the germline V gene are SEHNR and FQNEAQ (reference sequence). The sequenced sample was peripheral blood mononuclear cells (PBMCs), obtained at baseline. This sequence joins TRBV7-9 and TRBJ2-7, with 8 bases that match TRBD1. The clonotype comes from a human donor with classical Hodgkin lymphoma. This chain's CDR3 is CASSRTPGQVKGSYEQYF. CDR3 DNA sequence: TGTGCCAGCAGCCGTACCCCGGGACAGGTAAAGGGATCCTACGAGCAGTACTTC.